The clone carrying this TCR beta chain appeared a few times. Each CDR3 protein is one row after TCRdb ran MiXCR on the 5' RACE reads. The sample has more than 60,000 distinct CDR3 sequences, about 13% seen once. These data belong to a study of early T cells in non-severe SARS-CoV-2 infection. The CDR3 is made up of 14 amino acids. V shed 1 base and J shed 4 bases, with 7 bases lying between them. The V gene's germline CDR1 is SGHAT and CDR2 FQNNGV. The chain is built from TRBV11-2 and TRBJ2-2; D is undetermined. Sequenced input: whole blood. The TCR comes from an adult who was a healthcare worker with PCR-confirmed SARS-CoV-2 infection or an uninfected control (not recorded which). This chain's CDR3 is CASSLVPSTGELFF. The CDR3 DNA reads TGTGCCAGCAGCTTAGTGCCTAGCACCGGGGAGCTGTTTTTT.